This record covers a single T cell receptor beta chain. The data originate from a study of human T cells and chemical hapten exposure. For the study at large: Among samples, TCR yields varied mainly because of small differences in pooled library volume.

Individual cDNA molecules received unique molecular identifiers in the library. One entry per CDR3 protein results from TCRdb running MiXCR on the RACE reads. The sample holds about 82,000 distinct CDR3 sequences; approximately 12% are singletons and the top ten take approximately 5%. The germline gives CDR1 LGHNT, CDR2 FRNRAP. V dropped 3 bases and J dropped 0 bases, with 8 bases sitting between them. There are 14 residues in the CDR3. As for time point: patch test 3, about 24 weeks after DPC sensitization. Regarding treatment: therapeutic diphenylcyclopropenone sensitization with weekly scalp DPC. The sequence derives from a woman in her forties or fifties with alopecia areata. Some clones in this sample may be carry-over from other donors' samples. The input for sequencing was whole blood, taken in connection with sensitization to the hapten diphenylcyclopropenone (DPC). The V and J genes are TRBV12-5 and TRBJ1-1; D gene unclear. DNA for the CDR3: TGTGCTAGTGGTTTAGGTCCGATGAACACTGAAGCTTTCTTT. Its protein product is CASGLGPMNTEAFF.